This is a list of T cell receptor beta chains from one sample in a study of T cells in Graves' hyperthyroidism and ophthalmopathy. TCRdb redid the calling of the multiplex PCR reads with MiXCR, one entry per CDR3 protein. The sample yields fewer than 200,000 distinct CDR3 sequences, 9.4% seen once. The sample consisted of blood. The receptors were sampled from a woman under 30 with Graves' hyperthyroidism that later progressed to Graves' ophthalmopathy. Each CDR3 is given with its conserved first and last residue. The D gene is left open where the match is weak. Size values are once, few and many counts, or a class for expanded clones, and some rows have none.

clone_size d_call j_call v_call cdr3_aa cdr3_nt
many . TRBJ2-7 TRBV29-1 CSVQPGHPWSSYEQYF TGCAGCGTTCAACCGGGACACCCGTGGAGCTCCTACGAGCAGTACTTC
many . TRBJ2-2 TRBV3-1 CASSQRHFTGELFF TGTGCCAGCAGCCAACGACACTTCACCGGGGAGCTGTTTTTT
many TRBD2 TRBJ2-3 TRBV14 CASSLHTSGITDTQYF TGTGCCAGCAGCTTGCACACTAGCGGAATTACAGATACGCAGTATTTT
few . TRBJ2-7 TRBV6-5 CASSFRQTPYEQYF TGTGCCAGCAGTTTCCGGCAGACACCCTACGAGCAGTACTTC
many . TRBJ2-7 TRBV28 CASRPTYISPEQYF TGTGCCAGCAGACCGACATACATCAGCCCCGAGCAGTACTTC
. TRBD2 TRBJ2-1 TRBV7-8 CASSLELGLASEQFF TGTGCCAGCAGCTTGGAGTTGGGACTAGCCAGTGAGCAGTTCTTC
many . TRBJ2-7 TRBV19 CASSISGPSYEQYF TGTGCCAGTAGTATATCGGGACCCTCCTACGAGCAGTACTTC
many TRBD1 TRBJ2-7 TRBV20-1 CSARASDRGRGYEQYF TGCAGTGCTAGAGCTTCGGACAGGGGGCGCGGGTACGAGCAGTACTTC
many . TRBJ2-1 TRBV7-6 CASSSTRGSVDEQFF TGTGCCAGCAGCTCAACCCGGGGGAGTGTCGATGAGCAGTTCTTC
. TRBD2 TRBJ2-5 TRBV20-1 CSARGGRALMETQYF TGCAGTGCTAGAGGCGGGAGGGCCTTGATGGAGACCCAGTACTTC
many . TRBJ1-5 TRBV20-1 CSAKTDGDSNQPQHF TGCAGTGCTAAGACTGACGGGGATAGCAATCAGCCCCAGCATTTT
many . TRBJ2-2 TRBV15 CATSRDRGSGELFF TGTGCCACCAGCAGAGATAGGGGTTCCGGGGAGCTGTTTTTT
. TRBD1 TRBJ2-7 TRBV14 CASSQETGVSEQYF TGTGCCAGCAGCCAAGAGACAGGGGTGTCGGAGCAGTACTTC
many TRBD2 TRBJ2-4 TRBV7-9 CASSPQLAVAKNIQYF TGTGCCAGCAGCCCACAACTAGCGGTAGCCAAAAACATTCAGTACTTC
many . TRBJ2-3 TRBV20-1 CSARAGPDTQYF TGCAGTGCCAGGGCAGGGCCAGATACGCAGTATTTT
once . TRBJ1-6 TRBV5-5 CASSKRQAAYNSPLHF TGTGCCAGCAGCAAACGACAGGCAGCCTATAATTCACCCCTCCACTTT
many . TRBJ2-3 TRBV29-1 CSILLARTTQYF TGCAGCATCTTACTAGCAAGAACAACGCAGTATTTT
many . TRBJ1-1 TRBV2 CASSGLPRRGEAFF TGTGCCAGCAGTGGACTGCCCCGGAGGGGTGAAGCTTTCTTT
many . TRBJ1-5 TRBV12-3/TRBV12-4 CASSLVGGEGNQPQHF TGTGCCAGCAGTTTAGTAGGGGGAGAAGGCAATCAGCCCCAGCATTTT
. TRBD2 TRBJ2-7 TRBV3-1 CASSQVFPNSGSRVEQYF TGTGCCAGCAGCCAAGTGTTTCCTAATAGCGGGAGCAGGGTCGAGCAGTACTTC
once . TRBJ2-7 TRBV19 CASSAYQASYEQYF TGTGCCAGTAGTGCCTATCAAGCCTCCTACGAGCAGTACTTC
many . TRBJ2-1 TRBV7-2 CASSLWSGPLDRGRASAYNEQFF TGTGCCAGCAGCTTATGGTCGGGCCCGCTCGACCGGGGGCGGGCTAGCGCCTACAATGAGCAGTTCTTC
many TRBD1 TRBJ1-2 TRBV30 CAWRGGQGRHYGYTF TGTGCCTGGAGGGGAGGACAGGGGAGGCACTATGGCTACACCTTC
many TRBD2 TRBJ2-3 TRBV9 CASSVGSGVLITDTQYF TGTGCCAGCAGCGTAGGTAGCGGGGTTCTAATCACAGATACGCAGTATTTT
many TRBD2 TRBJ2-7 TRBV28 CASSFALAGGFSYEQYF TGTGCCAGCAGTTTCGCGCTAGCGGGGGGATTCTCCTACGAGCAGTACTTC
many . TRBJ2-5 TRBV20-1 CSASGTRQALQETQYF TGCAGTGCTAGCGGAACTCGACAGGCCCTCCAAGAGACCCAGTACTTC
. . TRBJ2-3 TRBV11-2 CASSIGLTLADTQYF TGTGCCAGCAGCATCGGACTCACGCTGGCAGATACGCAGTATTTT
many . TRBJ2-4 TRBV6-5 CASSYTRGPKNIQYF TGTGCCAGCAGTTACACGAGGGGACCCAAAAACATTCAGTACTTC
many . TRBJ2-1 TRBV2 CASSFIDEQFF TGTGCCAGCAGCTTTATCGATGAGCAGTTCTTC
many . TRBJ1-2 TRBV20-1 CSARDYMGAGNYGYTF TGCAGTGCTAGAGATTATATGGGGGCCGGGAACTATGGCTACACCTTC
many TRBD1 TRBJ1-2 TRBV7-8 CASSLEGGQLNYGYTF TGTGCCAGCAGCTTAGAAGGGGGACAGCTTAACTATGGCTACACCTTC
. . TRBJ2-1 TRBV19 CASSPRGAGGSYNEQFF TGTGCCAGTAGTCCCAGGGGGGCGGGGGGCTCCTACAATGAGCAGTTCTTC
many TRBD2 TRBJ2-1 TRBV7-2 CASSKRGLAPYNEQFF TGTGCCAGCAGCAAAAGGGGACTAGCCCCATACAATGAGCAGTTCTTC
many . TRBJ1-5 TRBV4-1 CASSQEGEYSNQPQHF TGCGCCAGCAGCCAAGAAGGTGAATATAGCAATCAGCCCCAGCATTTT
. . TRBJ1-2 TRBV4-2 CASSQERGNLYGYTF TGTGCCAGCAGCCAAGAACGGGGAAATCTCTATGGCTACACCTTC
many . TRBJ2-7 TRBV11-1 CASSPGRYYEQYF TGTGCCAGCAGCCCCGGACGGTACTACGAGCAGTACTTC
few . TRBJ1-6 TRBV30 CAWKVKDSYNSPLHF TGTGCCTGGAAGGTTAAGGACTCCTATAATTCACCCCTCCACTTT
. . TRBJ2-1 TRBV20-1 CSARDGSSYNEQFF TGCAGTGCTAGGGACGGGAGCTCCTACAATGAGCAGTTCTTC
many TRBD2 TRBJ2-7 TRBV29-1 CSVDIGSGRFYEQYF TGCAGCGTTGATATCGGGAGCGGGAGGTTTTACGAGCAGTACTTC
many . TRBJ2-3 TRBV7-2 CASSPRASYATDTQYF TGTGCCAGCAGCCCCCGCGCTTCCTATGCCACAGATACGCAGTATTTT
. TRBD2 TRBJ2-1 TRBV7-2 CASSLERAGGVNEQFF TGTGCCAGCAGCTTAGAACGGGCGGGAGGGGTGAATGAGCAGTTCTTC
many TRBD1 TRBJ2-1 TRBV7-8 CASSQGQGVYNEQFF TGTGCCAGCAGCCAGGGACAGGGAGTTTACAATGAGCAGTTCTTC
few . TRBJ2-5 TRBV4-2 CASSQDRDYYQETQYF TGTGCCAGCAGCCAAGATAGAGACTACTACCAAGAGACCCAGTACTTC
many . TRBJ2-3 TRBV12-3/TRBV12-4 CASNRVDTDTQYF TGTGCCAGCAATAGGGTGGACACAGATACGCAGTATTTT
many . TRBJ1-5 TRBV7-6 CASSPYENQPQHF TGTGCCAGCAGCCCATATGAAAATCAGCCCCAGCATTTT
few . TRBJ1-2 TRBV18 CASSPTGQINYGYTF TGTGCCAGCTCACCAACGGGACAAATCAACTATGGCTACACCTTC
many TRBD2 TRBJ2-7 TRBV7-2 CASSGLAGAGTEQYF TGTGCCAGCAGCGGACTAGCGGGGGCGGGTACCGAGCAGTACTTC
many TRBD2 TRBJ2-7 TRBV9 CASSVGTSGSEQYF TGTGCCAGCAGCGTAGGGACTAGCGGGTCCGAGCAGTACTTC
many TRBD1 TRBJ1-1 TRBV14 CASSQRFRGLNTEAFF TGTGCCAGCAGCCAAAGATTCAGGGGGTTGAACACTGAAGCTTTCTTT
many . TRBJ2-5 TRBV5-1 CASSLRTVEETQYF TGCGCCAGCAGCTTGCGGACAGTTGAAGAGACCCAGTACTTC
many . TRBJ2-7 TRBV6-1 CASSGVTSYEQYF TGTGCCAGCAGTGGTGTGACCTCCTACGAGCAGTACTTC
many TRBD1 TRBJ2-1 TRBV11-2 CASSGLDRVGNEQFF TGTGCCAGCAGCGGTCTGGACAGGGTGGGTAATGAGCAGTTCTTC
many . TRBJ1-1 TRBV3-1 CASSQEMGVWRLGTEAFF TGTGCCAGCAGCCAAGAAATGGGGGTGTGGAGGTTAGGCACTGAAGCTTTCTTT
once TRBD2 TRBJ2-2 TRBV4-1 CASSRGGVAGKNTGELFF TGCGCCAGCAGCCGGGGGGGGGTAGCGGGAAAGAACACCGGGGAGCTGTTTTTT